What follows are 22 T cell receptor beta chains derived from one specimen sequenced in a study of beta chain features in type 1 diabetes. cDNA synthesis used the whole RNA isolate, giving expressed TCRB sequences. Only in-frame clones appear in the TCRdb table, and some are missing; sequencing was by immunoSEQ multiplex PCR. Of more than 20,000 clones in the sample, almost 70% are singletons; the top ten hold approximately 2.3%. Sequenced input: Tregs from blood. Every receptor here comes from a woman between 35 and 50 years old in good health.

The rearrangement joins TRBV7-2 to TRBJ2-7, with D possibly TRBD2 on 5 matching bases. The germline V gene encodes CDR1 SGHTA and CDR2 FQGNSA. The CDR3 extends over 11 amino acids. V was trimmed by 5 bases and J by 5 bases, leaving 7 bases between them. The CDR3 is CASSMRDEQYF. For the CDR3, the DNA is TGTGCCAGCAGCATGAGGGACGAGCAGTACTTC.

The genes are TRBV7-8 and TRBJ2-7; D unclear. The CDR3 has 14 amino acids. Trimming left V 1 base short and J 2 bases short, with 9 bases between. CDR1 and CDR2 from the germline V gene are SGHVS and FQNEAQ. The DNA of the CDR3 is TGTGCCAGCAGCTTAGAATGGCAGACCTACGAGCAGTACTTC. Encoded protein: CASSLEWQTYEQYF.

The chain uses TRBV5-1 and TRBJ2-1, with a weak D call TRBD2 (6 bases). This CDR3 comprises 13 residues. V lost 6 bases and J 2 bases, leaving 9 bases between the germline ends. Germline V lookup: CDR1 SGHRS, CDR2 YFSETQ. The CDR3 region is CASTGGTYNEQFF. The CDR3 DNA reads TGCGCCAGCACCGGGGGTACCTACAATGAGCAGTTCTTC.

J is TRBJ1-2 and V is TRBV5-4; no clear D gene. The CDR3 loop spans 12 amino acids. The ends were cut back, 0 bases at V and 4 bases at J, with 4 bases in the middle. The germline V gene has CDR1 SGHNT and CDR2 YYREEE (reference sequence). CDR3 region: CASSLGSYGYTF. The CDR3 DNA sequence: TGTGCCAGCAGCTTGGGCAGCTATGGCTACACCTTC.

This clone was seen more than once but under ten times. The gene calls are TRBV7-8 and TRBJ1-2; D remains unclear. Germline lookup yields CDR1 SGHVS and CDR2 FQNEAQ. The CDR3 loop spans 15 amino acids. Trimming pared 8 bases from V and 8 bases from J, leaving 24 bases between. CDR3 loop: CASAISRTAARGYTF. For the CDR3, the DNA is TGTGCCAGCGCAATTTCGAGAACCGCTGCCCGGGGCTACACCTTC.

V gene TRBV14 combines with J gene TRBJ1-2, with no clear D. Trimming shortened V by 5 bases and J by 5 bases, and 12 bases separated the two germline ends. The CDR3 loop spans 13 amino acids. From germline, CDR1 is SGHDN and CDR2 FVKESK. Here the CDR3 reads CASSARRDYGYTF. CDR3 nucleotide sequence: TGTGCCAGCAGCGCCCGTCGAGATTATGGCTACACCTTC.

About this clone: One end of the junction does not line up with germline, which may come from a read error. The chain couples TRBV4-3 to TRBJ1-2; 10 bases match TRBD1. This CDR3 has 17 residues. CDR1 and CDR2 from the germline V gene are LGHNA and YSLEER. CDR3 region: CTSSQDQGTGVWSGYTF. DNA of the CDR3: TGCACCAGCAGCCAAGATCAGGGGACAGGGGTATGGTCTGGCTACACCTTC.

This clone was observed a few times. The chain has TRBV18 and TRBJ1-2; D might be TRBD1 (5 bases). The CDR3 covers 14 residues. Trimming pared 3 bases from V and 7 bases from J, leaving 15 bases between. CDR1 and CDR2 (germline): KGHSH, LQKENI. The CDR3 nucleotides are TGTGCCAGCTCACCCGGGGGTGCTGTTCGTGGCTACACCTTC. Its protein is CASSPGGAVRGYTF.

The chain links TRBV10-3 to TRBJ2-2, with 9 bases fitting TRBD1. V lost 11 bases to trimming and J lost 2 bases; unmatched junction nucleotides: 6. This CDR3 has 14 residues. Germline CDR1 and CDR2: ENHRY and SYGVKD. CDR3 nucleotide sequence: TGTGCCTCAGGACAGGGGACAAACACCGGGGAGCTGTTTTTT. Translation gives CASGQGTNTGELFF.

This sequence joins TRBV7-2 and TRBJ2-1; TRBD2 matches at 16 bases. V lost 5 bases, J lost 15 bases, and 10 bases stayed unmatched. The CDR3 extends over 15 amino acids. CDR1 and CDR2 (germline): SGHTA, FQGNSA. The CDR3 DNA follows: TGTGCCAGCAGCACCCGGGGACTAGCGGGGGGGTCGGTGTTCTTC. Its protein is CASSTRGLAGGSVFF.

The J gene is TRBJ1-5, the V gene TRBV5-1; D unclear. V lost 4 bases and J 2 bases, leaving 7 bases between the germline ends. The CDR3 spans 13 residues. From germline, CDR1 is SGHRS and CDR2 YFSETQ. The CDR3 DNA sequence: TGCGCCAGCAGCGAGGAGGGCAATCAGCCCCAGCATTTT. Residues: CASSEEGNQPQHF. Filled out from reference TRBV5-1 and TRBJ1-5, the complete variable domain reads KAGVTQTPRYLIKTRGQQVTLSCSPISGHRSVSWYQQTPGQGLQFLFEYFSETQRNKGNFPGRFSGRQFSNSRSEMNVSTLELGDSALYLCASSEEGNQPQHFGDGTRLSIL.

This clone turned up a few times. This rearrangement joins TRBV5-1 to TRBJ2-3; D gene unclear. This CDR3 has 11 amino acids. Germline V gene sequence: CDR1 SGHRS, CDR2 YFSETQ. Deletions cut 4 bases from V and 3 bases from J, with 3 bases between. The CDR3: CASSLTDTQYF. The CDR3, as DNA: TGCGCCAGCAGCCTTACAGATACGCAGTATTTT.

This clone was seen a handful of times. The rearrangement uses TRBV18 and TRBJ2-3; possibly TRBD2 for D (5 bases). The V gene lost 9 bases and the J gene lost 2 bases, with 18 bases spanning the gap. Per the germline V gene, CDR1 is KGHSH and CDR2 is LQKENI. The CDR3 totals 15 residues. CDR3 region: CASSDYNGLTDTQYF. The CDR3 DNA reads TGTGCCAGTTCAGACTATAACGGCCTCACAGATACGCAGTATTTT.

The V gene is TRBV11-1, the J gene TRBJ1-2, with unresolved D. Trimming left V 1 base short and J 5 bases short, with 11 bases between. The germline CDR1 and CDR2 sequences are SGHAT and FQDESV (reference sequence). The CDR3 has 14 amino acids. In nucleotides, the CDR3 is TGTGCCAGCAGCTTAGGGCTCGCCGATTATGGCTACACCTTC. This encodes CASSLGLADYGYTF.

The V call is TRBV2, the J call TRBJ1-2, with 9 bases matching TRBD1. The CDR3 is made up of 14 amino acids. The J segment lost 2 bases and the V segment lost 7 bases, leaving 5 bases of the junction unmatched. Germline CDR1 SNHLY, CDR2 FYNNEI. The DNA for the CDR3 is TGTGCCAGCACGACGACAGGGGGGAACTATGGCTACACCTTC. Protein sequence: CASTTTGGNYGYTF.

This clone was counted between two and nine times. The V gene is TRBV4-1, the J gene TRBJ1-4; TRBD1 agrees at 7 bases. Germline lookup yields CDR1 MGHRA and CDR2 YSYEKL. The junction had 18 bases not matched to a gene; V was cut back by 0 bases and J by 14 bases. The CDR3 runs 17 residues. CDR3 residues: CASSQDRWRQGIQGLFF. As DNA, the CDR3 is TGCGCCAGCAGCCAAGATAGGTGGAGACAGGGCATTCAAGGGCTGTTTTTT.

The chain joins TRBV6-5 to TRBJ2-3, with D possibly TRBD2 on 6 matching bases. The CDR3 covers 15 residues. Looked up from germline, CDR1 is MNHEY and CDR2 is SVGAGI. V was cut by 2 bases and J by 4 bases, with 13 bases left in between. CDR3 coding DNA: TGTGCCAGCAGTTACAGACAAACGGGGGCAGATACGCAGTATTTT. It translates to CASSYRQTGADTQYF.

This clone was observed a few times. The rearrangement links TRBV7-9 to TRBJ2-5, with TRBD2 matching over 9 bases. CDR1 SEHNR and CDR2 FQNEAQ come from the germline V gene (reference sequence). The CDR3 runs to 19 residues. V shed 1 base and J 5 bases; nucleotides not matched to a gene: 17. The CDR3 loop is CASSLDWLAGPPGEETQYF. CDR3 DNA: TGTGCCAGCAGCTTAGATTGGCTAGCGGGGCCTCCGGGGGAGGAGACCCAGTACTTC. The whole variable domain, remainder taken from reference TRBV7-9 and TRBJ2-5, is DTGVSQNPRHKITKRGQNVTFRCDPISEHNRLYWYRQTLGQGPEFLTYFQNEAQLEKSRLLSDRFSAERPKGSFSTLEIQRTEQGDSAMYLCASSLDWLAGPPGEETQYFGPGTRLLVL.

The J gene is TRBJ2-1, the V gene TRBV2; TRBD2 matches at 10 bases. V lost 7 bases and J lost 5; bases outside the gene matches: 5. The germline CDR1 and CDR2 sequences are SNHLY and FYNNEI. The CDR3 extends over 14 amino acids. The CDR3 protein is CASTPAGGDNEQFF. CDR3 DNA sequence: TGTGCCAGCACCCCAGCGGGGGGGGACAATGAGCAGTTCTTC.

The chain joins TRBV2 to TRBJ2-3; 8 nucleotides align to TRBD2. The CDR3 covers 14 residues. Trimming took 8 bases from V and 2 from J; bases not matched to a gene: 6. Germline V gives CDR1 SNHLY, CDR2 FYNNEI. The CDR3 DNA reads as TGTGCCAGCCTCCAGCGGGGGATCACAGATACGCAGTATTTT. It yields the protein CASLQRGITDTQYF.

V gene TRBV19 combines with J gene TRBJ1-6; D possibly corresponds to TRBD1 (5 bases). With 5 bases removed from V and 6 bases from J, the gap between germline ends came to 14 bases. The CDR3 totals 15 residues. The germline V gene encodes CDR1 LNHDA and CDR2 SQIVND (reference sequence). In DNA form, the CDR3 reads TGTGCCAGTAGTTGGGGGGGGGACGGTAATTCACCCCTCCACTTT. Amino acid sequence: CASSWGGDGNSPLHF.

The rearrangement uses TRBV19 and TRBJ2-1; D remains unclear. The germline V gene has CDR1 LNHDA and CDR2 SQIVND (reference sequence). Trimming left V 7 bases short and J 2 bases short, with 9 bases between. CDR3 length equals 13 residues. CDR3 amino acids: CASMARTYNEQFF. CDR3 nucleotide sequence: TGTGCCAGTATGGCCAGAACCTACAATGAGCAGTTCTTC.